The sequence of this TCR beta chain was determined in a study of graft-versus-host responses after intestinal transplantation (dated by TCRdb to the early 2020s). Broadly, across the study: Recipients received multivisceral, liver-intestinal, or isolated intestinal transplants. Alloreactive clones were identified by sequencing pre-transplant mixed lymphocyte reaction products and comparing these products with unstimulated pre-transplant donor and recipient T cells. Every recipient was given anti-thymocyte globulin induction, then maintenance tacrolimus and steroids for around three years. A cohort of about 25 intestinal transplant recipients, including one retransplant, was enrolled, and a few patients lacking pretransplant specimens were excluded. Samples from a few later patients were sequenced in-house on an Illumina MiSeq with MiXCR processing rather than by the commercial service. Donor T cell macrochimerism was defined as a peak of at least 4% donor T cells among recipient peripheral blood mononuclear cells. After intestinal transplantation, graft-versus-host and host-versus-graft alloreactive T cell clones were followed in the graft, circulation and bone marrow using bulk TCR-beta CDR3 sequencing.

CDR3 length: 16 amino acids, cysteine to phenylalanine. Kept here is only the CDR3 DNA, which spans 48 bases and is read in frame from base 1. The germline V gene specifies MDHEN as CDR1 and SYDVKM as CDR2. Trimming costs V 6 bases and J 0 bases, and their ends lie 17 bases apart. Library construction relied on the immunoSEQ multiplex PCR assay. In most patients, genomic DNA was isolated using the Qiagen DNeasy Blood and Tissue Kit and sent frozen to Adaptive Biotechnologies for TCR sequencing. Adaptive Biotechnologies carried out high-throughput TCR-beta CDR3 sequencing of genomic DNA for most patients. The published analysis was carried out like this. Adaptive's ImmunoSEQ software was the source of the TCR sequencing data for approximately 18 patients, while three other patients were processed with MiXCR and VDJtools. CD4 versus CD8 sorting errors were corrected by removing sequences found in both subsets at a frequency ratio below 5:1. CDR3 nucleotide sequences shared between donor and recipient were removed because their origin could not be assigned. To count as alloreactive, a clone needed at least 2-fold expansion over unstimulated cells and a minimum CFSE-low frequency of 0.002% (template counts) or 0.001% (read counts). Mappable clones were those detected in sequenced pre-transplant spleen, lymph node, or MLR CFSE-low populations of the donor or recipient. Cumulative frequency of alloreactive clones was calculated as a percentage of all sequences weighted by copy number. Drawn from immuneACCESS, this table holds only the in-frame rearrangements with V and J called that TCRdb kept. Clones are partly lost; checked studies trace under half to an unresolved V gene and leave the rest unexplained. From that table come the V and J calls and clone size; the DNA was used to work out D and trimming. This sample gives 20,000 to 30,000 clones in total; about four fifths of them show up just once. Of the sample, roughly 0.7% falls within the top ten clones.

The research as a whole found: Peak levels of circulating GvH clones were associated with declines in HvG clones early after transplant. In patients with donor T cell macrochimerism, the allografts had high GvH to HvG T cell clonal ratios. GvH clones were found in recipient bone marrow, and some of the GvH clones appeared earlier in ileal mucosa or blood, which is consistent with an intestinal mucosal origin. The relatively low number and heterogeneity of intestinal transplant patients limited the conclusions.

Explained via the paper, the time point label denotes: cells obtained before transplantation from donor or recipient. CD3+CD4+ and CD3+CD8+ populations were FACS-sorted from unstimulated pre-transplant donor and recipient cells taken from spleen or lymph nodes. Turning to this clone: It has no known antigen specificity. One base away there is no much larger clone; base qualities are not given.

Sequencing was performed on unstimulated CD4+ T cells sorted from spleen or lymph node cells, taken before intestinal transplant. The V gene is TRBV28 and the J gene is TRBJ1-1; TRBD1 is a possible D gene, resting on 6 matching bases. The sequence derives from a human donor who received an intestinal transplant. The CDR3 region reads CASRQPGALLNTEAFF. The nucleotide sequence is TGTGCCAGCAGGCAGCCGGGGGCGCTACTGAACACTGAAGCTTTCTTT.